The 32 T cell receptor beta chains given below trace back to one sample, sequenced in a study of blood T cell repertoires in COVID-19. TCRdb's copy holds only in-frame clones and misses some; the assay was immunoSEQ multiplex PCR. Of 130,000 or so clones listed, around 88% were seen once; the top ten hold less than 2%. The sequencing sample was made of peripheral blood. The receptors originated from a woman aged 60-70 years with acute or convalescent COVID-19.

The V call is TRBV28, the J call TRBJ1-1; 12 nucleotides line up with TRBD1. V lost 3 bases to trimming and J lost 0 bases; unmatched junction nucleotides: 11. The CDR3 runs to 19 residues. Germline loops: CDR1 MDHEN, CDR2 SYDVKM. CDR3 coding DNA: TGTGCCAGCAGTTTTGGGACAGGGGGCGTAGACGGTATGAACACTGAAGCTTTCTTT. Its protein product is CASSFGTGGVDGMNTEAFF.

This clone was picked up one time. V gene TRBV28 combines with J gene TRBJ1-4; the match to TRBD1 covers 7 bases. After removal of 6 bases from V and 8 bases from J, the junction contained 9 bases not matched to a gene. CDR1 and CDR2 (germline): MDHEN, SYDVKM. The CDR3 runs 14 residues. In DNA, the CDR3 is TGTGCCAGCAGAACAGACAGGGTTCGAGAAAAACTGTTTTTT. It specifies CASRTDRVREKLFF.

This chain uses TRBV7-6 with TRBJ1-6; unclear D gene. With 5 bases removed from V and 4 bases from J, the gap between germline ends came to 18 bases. Germline V lookup: CDR1 SGHVS, CDR2 FNYEAQ. The CDR3 has 17 amino acids. CDR3 bases: TGTGCCAGCAGCCCAGACGCGATGGGCTATTATAATTCACCCCTCCACTTT. Protein: CASSPDAMGYYNSPLHF. Looking up the rest from reference TRBV7-6 and TRBJ1-6 gives the full variable domain: GAGVSQSPRYKVTKRGQDVALRCDPISGHVSLYWYRQALGQGPEFLTYFNYEAQQDKSGLPNDRFSAERPEGSISTLTIQRTEQRDSAMYRCASSPDAMGYYNSPLHFGNGTRLTVT.

This chain joins TRBV5-1 and TRBJ2-2; 10 bases agree with TRBD1. In germline, CDR1 is SGHRS, CDR2 YFSETQ. The CDR3 is 15 amino acids. Trimming took 2 bases from V and 7 from J; bases not matched to a gene: 5. The chain's CDR3 is CASSFRQGADGELFF. The DNA for the CDR3 is TGCGCCAGCAGCTTTCGACAGGGGGCTGACGGGGAGCTGTTTTTT.

This rearrangement joins TRBV10-1 to TRBJ1-2, with D tentatively TRBD1 (6 bases). The CDR3 is 12 amino acids. From germline, CDR1 is WNHNN and CDR2 SYGVQD (reference sequence). V lost 8 bases and J lost 8, with 15 bases in between. CDR3 residues: CASRNRDKGYTF. CDR3 bases: TGCGCCAGCCGCAACAGGGATAAGGGCTACACCTTC.

The DNA for the CDR3 is TGTGCCAGCAGTACTAGCTTCGAGACCCAGTACTTC. This sequence encodes CASSTSFETQYF. The V gene is TRBV28, the J gene TRBJ2-5; a weak D match, TRBD2 (6 bases). V was trimmed by 5 bases and J by 5 bases, leaving 9 bases between them. CDR3 length equals 12 residues. Germline V CDR1 and CDR2: MDHEN, SYDVKM.

The chain is built from TRBV10-3 and TRBJ2-7; TRBD1 matches at 9 bases. Germline values: CDR1 ENHRY, CDR2 SYGVKD. This CDR3 is built from 16 residues. J gave up 3 bases and V 7 bases, and 13 bases lay outside the gene matches. The CDR3 DNA is TGTGCCATCACCGTCTCCGGGACAGGGTCATTCTACGAGCAGTACTTC. Its protein product is CAITVSGTGSFYEQYF.

The gene calls are TRBV20-1 and TRBJ1-1; 8 positions match TRBD1. Trimming at V came to 6 bases and at J to 10 bases, leaving 7 bases not matched to a gene. Germline V gene data show CDR1 as DFQATT and CDR2 as SNEGSKA (reference sequence). CDR3 size: 11 residues. CDR3 in DNA: TGCAGTGCGCGGAGGACAGGGCTAGCTTTCTTT. Amino acids: CSARRTGLAFF.

The gene calls are TRBV25-1 and TRBJ1-1; D not resolved. This CDR3 has 12 residues. CDR1 is MGHDK, CDR2 SYGVNS, per germline. The V end was cut by 2 bases, the J end by 4 bases, with 5 bases between. This CDR3 is CASSEVSTEAFF. DNA for the CDR3: TGTGCCAGCAGTGAAGTCTCCACTGAAGCTTTCTTT. Combining the CDR3 with reference TRBV25-1 and TRBJ1-1 gives the whole variable domain EADIYQTPRYLVIGTGKKITLECSQTMGHDKMYWYQQDPGMELHLIHYSYGVNSTEKGDLSSESTVSRIRTEHFPLTLESARPSHTSQYLCASSEVSTEAFFGQGTRLTVV.

The gene calls are TRBV7-2 and TRBJ1-4, with TRBD1 identical over 8 bases. The CDR3 runs to 13 residues. Germline V gene lookup returns CDR1 SGHTA and CDR2 FQGNSA. The junction had 5 bases not matched to a gene; V was cut back by 1 base and J by 13 bases. CDR3 in DNA: TGTGCCAGCAGCTTAGGGGGTGGACAGGGACTGTTTTTT. Its translation is CASSLGGGQGLFF.

This clone has a handful of counts. The CDR3 DNA sequence: TGTGCCAGCTCCCCTATCCTGGCAGGGAACTATGGCTACACCTTC. Translating it yields CASSPILAGNYGYTF. The V call is TRBV18, the J call TRBJ1-2; D is perhaps TRBD1 (5 bases). This CDR3 region has 15 residues. With 6 bases removed from V and 2 bases from J, the gap between germline ends came to 16 bases. Germline values: CDR1 KGHSH, CDR2 LQKENI.

The chain uses TRBV6-2 or TRBV6-3 and TRBJ1-1; 9 bases are a match to TRBD1. The CDR3 runs to 17 residues. Germline CDR1 reads MNHEY; CDR2 reads SVGEGT. The V gene end was trimmed by 2 bases and the J gene end by 4 bases; junction bases not matched to a gene: 11. The CDR3 sequence: CASSYVRDRDLVTEAFF. CDR3 nucleotides: TGTGCCAGCAGTTACGTCCGGGACAGGGATTTGGTCACTGAAGCTTTCTTT.

The V call is TRBV18, the J call TRBJ2-7, with unresolved D. Between the trimmed V and J ends, which lost 0 bases and 2 bases, there was a span of 8 bases. The V gene's germline CDR1 is KGHSH and CDR2 LQKENI. The CDR3 consists of 14 residues. The CDR3: CASSPPGSPYEQYF. The CDR3 coding sequence is TGTGCCAGCTCACCACCCGGTTCCCCCTACGAGCAGTACTTC.

The V gene is TRBV5-1, the J gene TRBJ2-1; D not resolved. This CDR3 contains 16 residues. Germline CDR1 reads SGHRS; CDR2 reads YFSETQ. Deletions cut 3 bases from V and 4 bases from J, with 17 bases between. Here the CDR3 reads CASSSKPFRWYNEQFF. CDR3 in DNA: TGCGCCAGCAGCTCCAAACCCTTTCGGTGGTACAATGAGCAGTTCTTC.

The rearrangement joins TRBV19 to TRBJ2-5; 9 bases align to TRBD2. The length of the CDR3 is 16 residues. The V gene end was trimmed by 3 bases and the J gene end by 2 bases; junction bases not matched to a gene: 7. Germline values: CDR1 LNHDA, CDR2 SQIVND (reference sequence). CDR3: CASSINSGGGQETQYF. CDR3 sequence (DNA): TGTGCCAGTAGTATTAATAGCGGGGGCGGGCAAGAGACCCAGTACTTC.

This chain links TRBV7-9 with TRBJ1-1, with 8 bases that match TRBD1. CDR3 size: 14 residues. The germline V gene encodes CDR1 SEHNR and CDR2 FQNEAQ (reference sequence). With 2 bases clipped from V and 4 bases from J, the junction kept 3 bases outside the gene matches. The CDR3 DNA sequence: TGTGCCAGCAGCTTACAGGGGGCGGGCACTGAAGCTTTCTTT. Residues: CASSLQGAGTEAFF.

The chain carries TRBV6-5 and TRBJ2-2; D unclear. CDR1 is MNHEY and CDR2 is SVGAGI in the germline V gene. Trimming pared 9 bases from V and 4 bases from J, leaving 15 bases between. This CDR3 has 14 amino acids. CDR3 nucleotide sequence: TGTGCCAGTACGGGTCTACTAAGCACCGGGGAGCTGTTTTTT. The encoded protein is CASTGLLSTGELFF.

This CDR3 reads CASSQGGGSGNTIYF. In nucleotides, the CDR3 is TGCGCCAGCAGCCAAGGCGGGGGATCAGGAAACACCATATATTTT. The J gene is TRBJ1-3, the V gene TRBV4-3; D is possibly TRBD1 (5 bases). This CDR3 is built from 15 residues. Trimming shortened V by 1 base and J by 4 bases, and 11 bases separated the two germline ends. CDR1 is LGHNA and CDR2 is YSLEER in the germline V gene.

The genes are TRBV24-1 and TRBJ2-1; 8 positions agree with TRBD2. Germline CDR1 is KGHDR and CDR2 is SFDVKD. J lost 4 bases, V lost 6 bases, and 13 bases had no gene match. The CDR3 extends over 17 amino acids. CDR3 in amino acids: CATSHGGGRGQYNEQFF. The CDR3 region has the DNA TGTGCCACCAGTCACGGGGGGGGCAGGGGTCAGTACAATGAGCAGTTCTTC.

The V gene is TRBV5-6, the J gene TRBJ1-2, with unresolved D. Germline V gene lookup returns CDR1 SGHDT and CDR2 YYEEEE. V dropped 0 bases and J dropped 3 bases, with 6 bases sitting between them. The CDR3 length is 13 residues. The CDR3 is CASSLGQDYGYTF. CDR3 DNA: TGTGCCAGCAGCTTGGGGCAGGACTATGGCTACACCTTC.

The chain carries TRBV30 and TRBJ1-2; D ambiguous. The ends were cut back, 8 bases at V and 6 bases at J, with 19 bases in the middle. CDR3 size: 13 residues. Germline CDR1 is GTSNPN and CDR2 is SVGIG (reference sequence). CDR3 amino acids: CAEKRAGRDGYTF. In DNA form, the CDR3 reads TGTGCCGAGAAAAGGGCGGGTCGCGATGGCTACACCTTC. The whole variable domain, remainder taken from reference TRBV30 and TRBJ1-2, is SQTIHQWPATLVQPVGSPLSLECTVEGTSNPNLYWYRQAAGRGLQLLFYSVGIGQISSEVPQNLSASRPQDRQFILSSKKLLLSDSGFYLCAEKRAGRDGYTFGSGTRLTVV.

The chain employs TRBV6-6 and TRBJ1-6; D is unclear. The V gene lost 6 bases and the J gene lost 0 bases, with 12 bases spanning the gap. This CDR3 is built from 16 residues. CDR1 is MNHNY, CDR2 SVGAGI, per germline (reference sequence). The CDR3 loop reads CASRLDGNSYNSPLHF. The CDR3 bases are TGTGCCAGCAGACTAGACGGGAACTCCTATAATTCACCCCTCCACTTT.

This rearrangement joins TRBV5-4 to TRBJ2-1; 9 nucleotides match TRBD2. J was trimmed by 4 bases and V by 5 bases; bases with no gene match: 4. This CDR3 is 14 amino acids long. The germline V gene has CDR1 SGHNT and CDR2 YYREEE (reference sequence). The CDR3 DNA sequence: TGTGCCAGCAGAGGCGGGGGGGATTACAATGAGCAGTTCTTC. This translates into CASRGGGDYNEQFF.

This sequence joins TRBV23-1 and TRBJ2-6; 10 bases are a match to TRBD1. TRBV23-1 qualifies as an ORF whose function is uncertain. The CDR3 sequence is 19 residues long. V lost 4 bases to trimming and J lost 0 bases; unmatched junction nucleotides: 9. In DNA form, the CDR3 reads TGCGCCAGCAGTCCCCTCACGGGACAGGGGTACTCTGGGGCCAACGTCCTGACTTTC. Protein product: CASSPLTGQGYSGANVLTF.

The V call is TRBV10-3, the J call TRBJ2-7, with 7 bases aligning to TRBD1. V lost 4 bases, J lost 2 bases, and 5 bases stayed unmatched. The CDR3 has 14 residues. Per the germline V gene, CDR1 is ENHRY and CDR2 is SYGVKD. The CDR3 DNA sequence: TGTGCCATCAGTGTCGGGCAGGGGGCCTACGAGCAGTACTTC. It translates to CAISVGQGAYEQYF.

This clone occurred a few times. The J gene is TRBJ1-5, the V gene TRBV28; D unresolved. The V end was cut by 5 bases, the J end by 6 bases, with 17 bases between. There are 15 residues in the CDR3. From germline, CDR1 is MDHEN and CDR2 SYDVKM. CDR3 residues: CASSPIQASGQPQHF. Here the CDR3 DNA reads TGTGCCAGCAGTCCGATTCAGGCATCAGGTCAGCCCCAGCATTTT.

The rearrangement links TRBV5-5 to TRBJ2-1, with 11 bases that match TRBD2. The germline gives CDR1 SGHKS, CDR2 YYEKEE (reference sequence). With V trimmed by 0 bases and J by 5 bases, 4 bases remained unmatched. The CDR3 sequence is 16 residues long. The CDR3, as DNA: TGTGCCAGCAGCTTGGGGCTAGCGGGGGGACACAATGAGCAGTTCTTC. Translated, it gives CASSLGLAGGHNEQFF.

The chain links TRBV7-3 to TRBJ2-5; D possibly corresponds to TRBD1 (7 bases). CDR3 length: 15 residues. Germline CDR1 and CDR2: SGHTA and FQGTGA. Trimming left V 1 base short and J 2 bases short, with 11 bases between. For the CDR3, the DNA is TGTGCCAGCAGCTTAAGCGGGACAGAACAAGAGACCCAGTACTTC. Translating it yields CASSLSGTEQETQYF. The full variable domain, with the rest looked up from reference TRBV7-3 and TRBJ2-5, is GAGVSQTPSNKVTEKGKYVELRCDPISGHTALYWYRQSLGQGPEFLIYFQGTGAADDSGLPNDRFFAVRPEGSVSTLKIQRTERGDSAVYLCASSLSGTEQETQYFGPGTRLLVL.

This chain links TRBV6-5 with TRBJ1-5, with 7 bases fitting TRBD1. CDR1 MNHEY and CDR2 SVGAGI come from the germline V gene. V gave up 4 bases and J gave up 3 bases; unmatched junction bases: 6. The CDR3 extends over 15 amino acids. CDR3 sequence: CASSSRQGPNQPQHF. CDR3 bases: TGTGCCAGCAGTTCACGACAGGGCCCCAATCAGCCCCAGCATTTT.

The chain recombines TRBV27 with TRBJ1-1; TRBD1 might be the D (6 bases). Per the germline V gene, CDR1 is MNHEY and CDR2 is SMNVEV (reference sequence). V dropped 7 bases and J dropped 6 bases, with 15 bases sitting between them. The CDR3 spans 13 residues. The DNA for the CDR3 is TGTGCCAGCAAGGGGGAGATAAGCCCTGAAGCTTTCTTT. This translates into CASKGEISPEAFF.

This sequence joins TRBV4-1 and TRBJ2-5, with D unresolved. Trimming pared 4 bases from V and 2 bases from J, leaving 14 bases between. The germline V gene encodes CDR1 MGHRA and CDR2 YSYEKL. The CDR3 is 15 residues long. CDR3 DNA: TGCGCCAGCAGCCTACACTACCGGAGTCAAGAGACCCAGTACTTC. Translated, it gives CASSLHYRSQETQYF.

This clone occurred once. The V and J genes are TRBV4-2 and TRBJ2-1; 8 bases line up with TRBD2. Germline V gives CDR1 LGHNA, CDR2 YNFKEQ. V lost 4 bases, J lost 3 bases, and 11 bases stayed unmatched. There are 17 residues in the CDR3. The CDR3 DNA reads as TGTGCCAGCAGCCCTTCGGTTAGCGGGGTACTCTACAATGAGCAGTTCTTC. Its translation: CASSPSVSGVLYNEQFF.